This section outlines one T cell receptor beta chain sequence together with its context. What it binds is unknown. This sample was taken from a study of T cells in localized non-small cell lung cancer. General observations from the study: Because sequencing included only one region (of the tumor), heterogeneity remains possible.

Data came from immunoSEQ multiplex PCR; TCRdb stores just in-frame clones and leaves some out. The sample lists approximately 52,000 clones, around 77% occurring once. The CDR3 is made up of 12 amino acids. Germline V gives CDR1 LGHNT, CDR2 FRNRAP. The V gene lost 9 bases and the J gene lost 5 bases, with 13 bases spanning the gap. The source of this sequence is a man aged 40 to 69 with stage I squamous cell lung carcinoma. The chain joins TRBV12-5 to TRBJ1-1; D call uncertain. The sample here was peripheral blood, taken before any cancer treatment. The CDR3 loop is CASSLGWTEAFF. In DNA, the CDR3 is TGTGCTAGCTCCTTAGGGTGGACTGAAGCTTTCTTT.